The entry below describes one T cell receptor beta chain. Its antigen remains unknown. The germline V gene encodes CDR1 KGHSH and CDR2 LQKENI. J lost 0 bases, V lost 6 bases, and 0 bases had no gene match. The CDR3 totals 13 residues. Authors' processing steps: A productive frequency of 2.59 x 10-5 was the lowest detectable. Profiling relied on immunoSEQ multiplex PCR, and the TCRdb table lists in-frame clones only, not all of them. That table furnishes V, J and clone size, whereas the DNA furnished D and trimming. The table records around 25,000 clones, 72% of them present only once. This entry comes from a study of STAT5B mutations in CD4+ large granular lymphocyte leukemia. General study results and limits: 8/27 top patient clones versus 2/35 control clones were TRBV06-family. CD4-sorted patient repertoires seemed more clonal than healthy CD4+ repertoires. Main leukemic clonotypes were patient-specific, but more than 20% appeared at low frequency elsewhere.

This clonotype originated in a human donor in good health. The sequenced sample consisted of CD4+ T cells from blood buffy coats. The chain links TRBV18 to TRBJ1-1, with TRBD1 matching 8 bases. The CDR3 loop is CASSGQVNTEAFF. The CDR3 DNA sequence: TGTGCCAGCTCGGGACAGGTGAACACTGAAGCTTTCTTT.